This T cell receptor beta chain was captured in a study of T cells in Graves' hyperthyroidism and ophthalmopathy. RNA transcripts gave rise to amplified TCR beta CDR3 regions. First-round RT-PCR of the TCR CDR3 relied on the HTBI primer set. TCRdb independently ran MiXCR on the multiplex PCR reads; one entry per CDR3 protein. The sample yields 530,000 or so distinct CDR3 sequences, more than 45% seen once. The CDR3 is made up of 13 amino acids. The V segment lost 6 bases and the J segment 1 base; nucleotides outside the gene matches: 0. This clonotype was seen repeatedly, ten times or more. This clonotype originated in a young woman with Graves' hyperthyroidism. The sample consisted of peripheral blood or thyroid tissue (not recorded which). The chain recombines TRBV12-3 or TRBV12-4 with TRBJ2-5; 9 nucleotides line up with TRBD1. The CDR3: CASRGQGQETQYF. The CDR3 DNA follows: TGTGCCAGCAGGGGACAGGGCCAAGAGACCCAGTACTTC.